Presented here are 24 T cell receptor beta chains from one specimen sequenced in a study of T cell repertoires in cytomegalovirus infection. TCRdb passed the reads through MiXCR, listing each CDR3 protein once. The table shows 150,000 to 200,000 distinct CDR3 sequences, with approximately 17% occurring only once. The sample taken for sequencing was CD8+ T cells from PBMCs. The receptors originated from a human donor in good health (CMV status not recorded). Some clones in this sample may be carry-over from other donors' samples.

V and J are TRBV7-2 and TRBJ1-5, with D perhaps matching TRBD1 (5 bases). The length of the CDR3 is 13 residues. The V gene's germline CDR1 is SGHTA and CDR2 FQGNSA. V lost 3 bases and J lost 6, with 9 bases in between. The CDR3: CASSFPGFQPQHF. CDR3 bases: TGTGCCAGCAGCTTTCCAGGGTTTCAGCCCCAGCATTTT.

The chain links TRBV20-1 to TRBJ2-7, with D perhaps matching TRBD2 (6 bases). This CDR3 spans 16 amino acids. Germline loops: CDR1 DFQATT, CDR2 SNEGSKA (reference sequence). V lost 3 bases to trimming and J lost 1 base, with 19 bases between them. The CDR3 is CSARGSGVARSYEQYF. The CDR3 DNA is TGCAGTGCTAGGGGGTCGGGGGTAGCGAGATCCTACGAGCAGTACTTC.

The CDR3 DNA is TGTGCCAGCAGGACGTTGGACAGTACCTACGAGCAGTACTTC. Translation: CASRTLDSTYEQYF. The V and J genes are TRBV28 and TRBJ2-7, with TRBD1 as a possible D gene (6 bases). This CDR3 contains 14 residues. The germline gives CDR1 MDHEN, CDR2 SYDVKM. V was clipped by 6 bases and J by 2 bases, with 14 bases between them.

V usage is TRBV6-2 or TRBV6-3 and J usage is TRBJ2-2; no clear D. Germline assignment: CDR1 MNHEY and CDR2 SVGEGT. CDR3 size: 11 residues. The V and J ends lost 5 bases and 9 bases respectively, with 7 bases between them. The CDR3 loop is CASSASRELFF. The CDR3 DNA reads as TGTGCCAGCAGTGCTTCCCGGGAGCTGTTTTTT.

The chain combines TRBV25-1 with TRBJ2-2; no clear D gene. Trimming removed 8 bases at V and 6 bases at J, with 13 bases between. The CDR3 runs 13 residues. The germline CDR1 and CDR2 sequences are MGHDK and SYGVNS. The CDR3 region is CASSSSVPGELFF. The DNA of the CDR3 is TGTGCCAGCTCCTCAAGCGTACCCGGGGAGCTGTTTTTT.

This clonotype appeared once. The rearrangement joins TRBV5-4 to TRBJ2-3, with D unclear. V was shortened by 4 bases and J by 0 bases, with 9 bases between the two germline ends. The germline V gene has CDR1 SGHNT and CDR2 YYREEE (reference sequence). The CDR3 has 14 residues. This chain's CDR3 is CASSRTESTDTQYF. The CDR3 nucleotides are TGTGCCAGCAGCCGGACGGAGAGCACAGATACGCAGTATTTT.

The V and J genes are TRBV7-8 and TRBJ2-7, with TRBD2 identical over 11 bases. The CDR3 spans 16 residues. V dropped 5 bases and J dropped 2; count of bases not matched to a gene: 8. Germline V gene lookup returns CDR1 SGHVS and CDR2 FQNEAQ. The CDR3 is CASSRLAGHLTYEQYF. The CDR3 region has the DNA TGTGCCAGCAGCAGACTAGCGGGACACCTGACCTACGAGCAGTACTTC. Using reference TRBV7-8 and TRBJ2-7 for the parts outside the CDR3, the full variable domain is GAGVSQSPRYKVAKRGQDVALRCDPISGHVSLFWYQQALGQGPEFLTYFQNEAQLDKSGLPSDRFFAERPEGSVSTLKIQRTQQEDSAVYLCASSRLAGHLTYEQYFGPGTRLTVT.

This clonotype was seen a handful of times. The chain employs TRBV19 and TRBJ1-1, with 7 nucleotides matching TRBD1. Germline CDR1 LNHDA, CDR2 SQIVND (reference sequence). V shed 2 bases and J 5 bases; nucleotides not matched to a gene: 2. This CDR3 spans 13 amino acids. The CDR3 loop is CASSITGETEAFF. CDR3 bases: TGTGCCAGTAGTATAACAGGGGAGACTGAAGCTTTCTTT. The whole variable domain, remainder taken from reference TRBV19 and TRBJ1-1, is DGGITQSPKYLFRKEGQNVTLSCEQNLNHDAMYWYRQDPGQGLRLIYYSQIVNDFQKGDIAEGYSVSREKKESFPLTVTSAQKNPTAFYLCASSITGETEAFFGQGTRLTVV.

This clonotype was counted between two and nine times. The genes are TRBV6-2 or TRBV6-3 and TRBJ2-2; D possibly corresponds to TRBD2 (5 bases). CDR1 and CDR2 (germline): MNHEY, SVGEGT. The CDR3 consists of 14 residues. Trimming removed 8 bases from V and 0 bases from J, with 10 bases in between. The CDR3 loop reads CASGLGANTGELFF. The DNA for the CDR3 is TGTGCCAGCGGTCTCGGGGCGAACACCGGGGAGCTGTTTTTT.

The chain recombines TRBV7-8 with TRBJ2-1; perhaps TRBD2 as D (7 bases). The germline gives CDR1 SGHVS, CDR2 FQNEAQ. The CDR3 length is 13 residues. V gave up 5 bases and J gave up 11 bases, with 16 bases separating them. The CDR3 loop is CASSLSGEGKQFF. For the CDR3, the DNA is TGTGCCAGCAGCCTTTCAGGGGAGGGGAAGCAGTTCTTC.

The chain couples TRBV7-9 to TRBJ2-7, with D unresolved. The V and J ends lost 0 bases and 2 bases respectively, with 8 bases between them. The CDR3 consists of 14 residues. CDR1 and CDR2 from the germline V gene are SEHNR and FQNEAQ (reference sequence). The CDR3 loop is CASSLARRPYEQYF. DNA of the CDR3: TGTGCCAGCAGCTTAGCCAGGCGCCCCTACGAGCAGTACTTC.

The gene calls are TRBV7-2 and TRBJ1-1; maybe TRBD1 (6 bases). Trimming stripped 2 bases from V and 6 bases from J, with 16 bases between. The CDR3 extends over 15 amino acids. Germline V gives CDR1 SGHTA, CDR2 FQGNSA. The CDR3 sequence: CASSLKGHASSEAFF. DNA of the CDR3: TGTGCCAGCAGCTTAAAGGGACATGCCTCTTCTGAAGCTTTCTTT.

This clonotype has only a few counts. The chain carries TRBV6-2 or TRBV6-3 and TRBJ1-1; 11 bases line up with TRBD1. In germline, CDR1 is MNHEY, CDR2 SVGEGT. The CDR3 covers 14 residues. V trimming: 4 bases; J trimming: 5 bases; junction bases outside the gene matches: 3. This chain's CDR3 is CASSWTGGGTEAFF. The CDR3 coding sequence is TGTGCCAGCAGTTGGACAGGGGGCGGGACTGAAGCTTTCTTT.

The chain links TRBV6-6 to TRBJ2-1; D is possibly TRBD2 (5 bases). CDR1 and CDR2 (germline): MNHNY, SVGAGI (reference sequence). V lost 9 bases, J lost 5 bases, and 8 bases lay in between. The CDR3 extends over 11 amino acids. CDR3 residues: CASASNNEQFF. The CDR3 DNA follows: TGTGCCAGTGCTAGCAACAATGAGCAGTTCTTC.

Many counts were recorded for this clonotype. The chain joins TRBV7-2 to TRBJ2-5; 10 bases match TRBD1. Germline V gene sequence: CDR1 SGHTA, CDR2 FQGNSA. The CDR3 runs to 15 residues. The ends lost 5 bases at V and 5 bases at J; junction bases unmatched: 8. Here the CDR3 reads CASSATGGGGETQYF. The DNA of the CDR3 is TGTGCCAGCAGCGCGACAGGGGGCGGGGGGGAGACCCAGTACTTC.

This clonotype has a handful of counts. The rearrangement uses TRBV28 and TRBJ1-1; TRBD1 is a possible D gene (5 bases). There are 16 residues in the CDR3. Germline-derived CDR1 and CDR2 are MDHEN and SYDVKM. Trimming shortened V by 7 bases and J by 3 bases, and 21 bases separated the two germline ends. CDR3 in amino acids: CASNLLMGGMDTEAFF. CDR3 DNA sequence: TGTGCCAGCAACTTATTGATGGGGGGAATGGACACTGAAGCTTTCTTT.

The chain joins TRBV28 to TRBJ2-1; 12 bases align to TRBD2. Germline trimming cut 4 bases from V and 8 bases from J; bases unmatched to any gene: 9. The CDR3 is 16 amino acids. Germline V lookup: CDR1 MDHEN, CDR2 SYDVKM. The CDR3 loop is CASSWSLAGGWDEQFF. CDR3 nucleotides: TGTGCCAGCAGTTGGTCGCTAGCGGGAGGGTGGGATGAGCAGTTCTTC.

The V and J genes are TRBV9 and TRBJ2-3, with 7 nucleotides matching TRBD1. Germline-derived CDR1 and CDR2 are SGDLS and YYNGEE. The CDR3 consists of 16 residues. V lost 2 bases, J lost 5 bases, and 11 bases stayed unmatched. CDR3 in DNA: TGTGCCAGCAGCGTCGACCGGGACAGCACTGAAGATACGCAGTATTTT. Amino acids: CASSVDRDSTEDTQYF.

This rearrangement joins TRBV15 to TRBJ1-1, with D uncertain. There are 14 residues in the CDR3. The V and J ends lost 5 bases and 3 bases respectively, with 13 bases between them. CDR1 and CDR2 (germline): LNHNV, YYDKDF (reference sequence). The CDR3 region has the DNA TGTGCCACCAGCCAAGCTCTCTGGGACACTGAAGCTTTCTTT. Amino acid sequence: CATSQALWDTEAFF.

This chain uses TRBV11-2 with TRBJ2-5, with 9 bases aligning to TRBD2. The CDR3 has 16 amino acids. V shed 5 bases, J shed 4 bases, and the junction held 11 bases outside the gene matches. Germline V gene sequence: CDR1 SGHAT, CDR2 FQNNGV. CDR3 bases: TGTGCCAGCAGCACTATAGCGGGAGTTTATCGAGAGACCCAGTACTTC. Translation gives CASSTIAGVYRETQYF.

This clonotype came up a few times. CDR3 amino acids: CASSLNLGAYEQYF. CDR3 coding DNA: TGTGCCAGCAGTTTAAATTTAGGGGCCTACGAGCAGTACTTC. The V call is TRBV12-3 or TRBV12-4, the J call TRBJ2-7; weak D call: TRBD1 (5 bases). Trimming cost V 2 bases and J 2 bases, with 10 bases left between them. The CDR3 spans 14 residues.

This clonotype turned up a few times. The rearrangement links TRBV20-1 to TRBJ2-5, with 14 positions matching TRBD2. The CDR3 runs to 15 residues. V gave up 3 bases and J gave up 5 bases; unmatched junction bases: 5. Per the germline V gene, CDR1 is DFQATT and CDR2 is SNEGSKA (reference sequence). CDR3 loop: CSARGLAGERETQYF. CDR3 coding DNA: TGCAGTGCTAGGGGACTAGCGGGAGAGAGGGAGACCCAGTACTTC.

Only a few counts were recorded for this clonotype. V is TRBV28 and J is TRBJ2-1, with a weak D call TRBD2 (5 bases). CDR3 size: 15 residues. Trimming took 1 base from V and 6 from J, leaving 13 bases between them. In germline, CDR1 is MDHEN, CDR2 SYDVKM. The CDR3: CASSLSGLRINEQFF. CDR3 DNA sequence: TGTGCCAGCAGTTTATCAGGACTTAGAATCAATGAGCAGTTCTTC.

The rearrangement joins TRBV7-9 to TRBJ2-5, with TRBD2 identical over 12 bases. Per germline, CDR1 SEHNR and CDR2 FQNEAQ (reference sequence). V was clipped by 5 bases and J by 4 bases; unmatched bases: 8. The CDR3 covers 16 residues. The CDR3 protein is CASSQRLAGAGETQYF. CDR3 sequence (DNA): TGTGCCAGCAGCCAACGACTAGCGGGGGCGGGAGAGACCCAGTACTTC.